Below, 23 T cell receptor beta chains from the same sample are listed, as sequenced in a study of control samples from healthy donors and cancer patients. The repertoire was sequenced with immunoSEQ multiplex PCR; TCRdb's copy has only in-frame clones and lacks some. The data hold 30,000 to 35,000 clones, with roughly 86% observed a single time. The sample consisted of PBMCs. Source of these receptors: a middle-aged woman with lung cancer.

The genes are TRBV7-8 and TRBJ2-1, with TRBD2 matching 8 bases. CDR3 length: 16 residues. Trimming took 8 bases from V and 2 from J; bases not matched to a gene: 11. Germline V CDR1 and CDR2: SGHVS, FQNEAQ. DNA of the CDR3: TGTGCCAGCTACGCCTTCACGGGGGGGCCCTACAATGAGCAGTTCTTC. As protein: CASYAFTGGPYNEQFF. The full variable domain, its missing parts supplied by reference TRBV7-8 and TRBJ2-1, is GAGVSQSPRYKVAKRGQDVALRCDPISGHVSLFWYQQALGQGPEFLTYFQNEAQLDKSGLPSDRFFAERPEGSVSTLKIQRTQQEDSAVYLCASYAFTGGPYNEQFFGPGTRLTVL.

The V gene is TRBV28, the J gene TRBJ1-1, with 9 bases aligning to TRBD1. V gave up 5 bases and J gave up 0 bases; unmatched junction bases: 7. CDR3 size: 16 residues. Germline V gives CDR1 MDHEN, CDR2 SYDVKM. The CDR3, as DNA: TGTGCCAGCAGTATTACAGGGGGCTCGGTGAACACTGAAGCTTTCTTT. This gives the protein CASSITGGSVNTEAFF.

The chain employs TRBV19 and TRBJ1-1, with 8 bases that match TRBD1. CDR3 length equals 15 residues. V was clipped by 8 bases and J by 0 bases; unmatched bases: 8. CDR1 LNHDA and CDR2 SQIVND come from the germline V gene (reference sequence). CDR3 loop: CASHDRGGLNTEAFF. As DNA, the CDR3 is TGTGCCAGTCATGACAGGGGAGGGCTGAACACTGAAGCTTTCTTT.

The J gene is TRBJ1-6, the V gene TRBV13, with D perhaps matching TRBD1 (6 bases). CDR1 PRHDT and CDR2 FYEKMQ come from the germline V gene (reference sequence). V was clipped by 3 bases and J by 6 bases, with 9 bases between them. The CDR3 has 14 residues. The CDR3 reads CASSLLQGNSPLHF. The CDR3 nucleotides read TGTGCCAGCAGCTTGTTACAGGGTAATTCACCCCTCCACTTT.

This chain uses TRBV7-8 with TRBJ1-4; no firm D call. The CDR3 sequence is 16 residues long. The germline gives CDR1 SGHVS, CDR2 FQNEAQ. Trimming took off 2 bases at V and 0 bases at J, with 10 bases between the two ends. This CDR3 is CASSLNPQATNEKLFF. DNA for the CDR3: TGTGCCAGCAGCTTAAACCCGCAAGCAACTAATGAAAAACTGTTTTTT.

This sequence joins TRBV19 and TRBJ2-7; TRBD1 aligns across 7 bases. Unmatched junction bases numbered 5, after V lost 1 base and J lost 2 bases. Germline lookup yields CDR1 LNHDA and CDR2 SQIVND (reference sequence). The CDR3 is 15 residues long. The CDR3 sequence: CASSIGTGSTYEQYF. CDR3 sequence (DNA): TGTGCCAGTAGTATAGGGACAGGTTCAACCTACGAGCAGTACTTC.

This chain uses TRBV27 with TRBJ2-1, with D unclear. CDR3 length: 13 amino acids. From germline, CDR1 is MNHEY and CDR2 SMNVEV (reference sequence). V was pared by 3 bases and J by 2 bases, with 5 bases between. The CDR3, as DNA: TGTGCCAGCAGTTTCCGACCCTACAATGAGCAGTTCTTC. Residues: CASSFRPYNEQFF.

CDR3 in amino acids: CASSLSTFYSGNTIYF. The CDR3 region has the DNA TGTGCCAGCAGTTTATCGACCTTCTACTCTGGAAACACCATATATTTT. The V gene is TRBV28, the J gene TRBJ1-3, with D uncertain. The CDR3 runs to 16 residues. Germline V lookup: CDR1 MDHEN, CDR2 SYDVKM. Between the trimmed V and J ends, which lost 1 base and 0 bases, there was a span of 10 bases.

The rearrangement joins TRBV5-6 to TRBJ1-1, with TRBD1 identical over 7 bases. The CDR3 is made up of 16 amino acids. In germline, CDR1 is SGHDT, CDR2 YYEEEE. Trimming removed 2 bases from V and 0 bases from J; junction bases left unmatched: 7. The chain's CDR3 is CASSFDREEVNTEAFF. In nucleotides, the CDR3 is TGTGCCAGCAGCTTTGACAGGGAGGAGGTGAACACTGAAGCTTTCTTT.

The CDR3 DNA reads TGTGCCAGCAGCGTAGGTACGGGGGAGGGAGAGACCCAGTACTTC. Protein sequence: CASSVGTGEGETQYF. The rearrangement links TRBV9 to TRBJ2-5, with TRBD2 matching 7 bases. Germline V gene data show CDR1 as SGDLS and CDR2 as YYNGEE. This CDR3 spans 15 amino acids. V lost 0 bases to trimming and J lost 4 bases; unmatched junction nucleotides: 6.

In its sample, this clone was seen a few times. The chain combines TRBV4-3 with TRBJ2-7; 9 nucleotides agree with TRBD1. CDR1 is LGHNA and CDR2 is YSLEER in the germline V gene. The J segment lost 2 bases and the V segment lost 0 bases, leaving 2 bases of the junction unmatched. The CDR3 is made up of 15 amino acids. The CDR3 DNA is TGCGCCAGCAGCCAAGATGACAGGGGGGCCTACGAGCAGTACTTC. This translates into CASSQDDRGAYEQYF.

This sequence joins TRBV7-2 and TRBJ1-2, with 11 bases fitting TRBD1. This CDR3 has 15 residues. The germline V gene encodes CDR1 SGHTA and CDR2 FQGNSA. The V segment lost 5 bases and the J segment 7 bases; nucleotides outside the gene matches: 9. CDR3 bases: TGTGCCAGCAGCCCTGGTGGACAGGGGGCGCTTGGCTACACCTTC. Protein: CASSPGGQGALGYTF.

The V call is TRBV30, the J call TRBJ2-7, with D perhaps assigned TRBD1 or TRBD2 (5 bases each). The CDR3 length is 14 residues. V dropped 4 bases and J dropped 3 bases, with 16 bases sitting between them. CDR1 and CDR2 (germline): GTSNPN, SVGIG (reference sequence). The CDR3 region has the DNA TGTGCCTGGAACGCCGGGACGCTTGGCTACGAGCAGTACTTC. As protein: CAWNAGTLGYEQYF.

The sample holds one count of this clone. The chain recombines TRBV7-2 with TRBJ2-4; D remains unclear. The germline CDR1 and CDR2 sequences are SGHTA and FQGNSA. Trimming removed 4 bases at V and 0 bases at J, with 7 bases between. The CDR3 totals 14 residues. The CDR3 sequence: CASSSNLAKNIQYF. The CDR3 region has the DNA TGTGCCAGCAGCTCGAACCTAGCCAAAAACATTCAGTACTTC.

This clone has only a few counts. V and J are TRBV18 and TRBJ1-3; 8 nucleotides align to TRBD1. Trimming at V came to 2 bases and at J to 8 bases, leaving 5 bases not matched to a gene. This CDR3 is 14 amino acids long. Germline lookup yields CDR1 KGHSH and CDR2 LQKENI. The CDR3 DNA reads TGTGCCAGCTCACCAGGGATACAGGGGGACACCATATATTTT. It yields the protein CASSPGIQGDTIYF. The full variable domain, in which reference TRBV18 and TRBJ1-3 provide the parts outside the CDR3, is NAGVMQNPRHLVRRRGQEARLRCSPMKGHSHVYWYRQLPEEGLKFMVYLQKENIIDESGMPKERFSAEFPKEGPSILRIQQVVRGDSAAYFCASSPGIQGDTIYFGEGSWLTVV.

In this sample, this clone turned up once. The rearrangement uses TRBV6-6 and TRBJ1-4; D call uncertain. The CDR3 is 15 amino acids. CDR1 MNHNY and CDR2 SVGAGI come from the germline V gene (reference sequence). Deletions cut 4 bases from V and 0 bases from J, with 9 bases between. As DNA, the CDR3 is TGTGCCAGCAGTTCGAAGTACTCAACTAATGAAAAACTGTTTTTT. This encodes CASSSKYSTNEKLFF.

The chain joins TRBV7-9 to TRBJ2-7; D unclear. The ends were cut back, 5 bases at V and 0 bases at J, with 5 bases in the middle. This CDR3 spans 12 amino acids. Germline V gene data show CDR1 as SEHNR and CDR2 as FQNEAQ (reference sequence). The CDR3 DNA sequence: TGTGCCAGCAGCCTTAGCTCCTACGAGCAGTACTTC. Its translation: CASSLSSYEQYF.

The CDR3 sequence: CASNPGGSQPQHF. The CDR3 DNA sequence: TGTGCCAGCAACCCAGGGGGCAGTCAGCCCCAGCATTTT. This chain uses TRBV2 with TRBJ1-5, with 8 positions matching TRBD1. The V gene end was trimmed by 7 bases and the J gene end by 6 bases; junction bases not matched to a gene: 5. Germline assignment: CDR1 SNHLY and CDR2 FYNNEI. The CDR3 is 13 amino acids.

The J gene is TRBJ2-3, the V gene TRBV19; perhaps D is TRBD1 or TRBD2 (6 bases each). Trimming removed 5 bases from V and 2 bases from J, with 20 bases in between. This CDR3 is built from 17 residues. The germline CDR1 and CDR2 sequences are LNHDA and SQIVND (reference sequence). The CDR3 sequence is CASSVLYLGGSTDTQYF. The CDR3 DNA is TGTGCCAGTAGTGTTCTATACTTGGGGGGCTCCACAGATACGCAGTATTTT.

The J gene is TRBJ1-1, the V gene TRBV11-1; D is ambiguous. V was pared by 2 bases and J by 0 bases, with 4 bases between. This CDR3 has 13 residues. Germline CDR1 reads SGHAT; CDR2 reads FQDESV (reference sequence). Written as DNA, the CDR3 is TGTGCCAGCAGCTTAACCTTGAACACTGAAGCTTTCTTT. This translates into CASSLTLNTEAFF.

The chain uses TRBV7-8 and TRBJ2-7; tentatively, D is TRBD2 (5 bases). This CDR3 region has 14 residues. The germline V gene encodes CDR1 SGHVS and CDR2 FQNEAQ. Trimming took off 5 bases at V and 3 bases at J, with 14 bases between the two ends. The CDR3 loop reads CASSKNSRGYEQYF. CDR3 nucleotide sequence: TGTGCCAGCAGCAAGAACAGTCGGGGCTACGAGCAGTACTTC.

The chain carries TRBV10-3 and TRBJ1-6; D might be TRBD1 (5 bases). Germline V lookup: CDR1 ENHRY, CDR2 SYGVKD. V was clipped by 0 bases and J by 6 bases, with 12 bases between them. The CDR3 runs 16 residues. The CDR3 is CAISESTGYSNSPLHF. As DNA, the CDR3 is TGTGCCATCAGTGAGTCTACAGGTTATTCTAATTCACCCCTCCACTTT.

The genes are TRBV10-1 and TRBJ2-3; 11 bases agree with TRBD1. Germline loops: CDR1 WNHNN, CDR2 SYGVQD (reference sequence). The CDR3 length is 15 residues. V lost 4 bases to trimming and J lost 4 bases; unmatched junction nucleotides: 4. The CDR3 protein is CASSVGQGVPDTQYF. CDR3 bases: TGCGCCAGCAGTGTGGGACAGGGGGTGCCAGATACGCAGTATTTT.